A single sample gave rise to the 12 T cell receptor beta chains below, sequenced in a study of T-cell memory formation after mild COVID-19. Via MiXCR, TCRdb re-called the 5' RACE reads, giving one row per CDR3 protein. Seen here are approximately 46,000 distinct CDR3 sequences, less than 15% observed once, and the top ten hold 24%. The sequencing sample was made of PBMCs or a T cell subset sorted from them (not recorded which). These receptors were obtained from a man aged 18 to 35 who had mild COVID-19 (a few samples of this study predate the infection). Cell type and time point are not known.

The table lists this clonotype with many counts. The chain combines TRBV5-5 with TRBJ2-5; D unclear. The germline V gene encodes CDR1 SGHKS and CDR2 YYEKEE (reference sequence). V was shortened by 2 bases and J by 1 base, with 9 bases between the two germline ends. The CDR3 totals 14 residues. CDR3 nucleotide sequence: TGTGCCAGCAGCTTTCGTGGGTCCCAAGAGACCCAGTACTTC. It translates to CASSFRGSQETQYF. The entire variable domain, with the rest obtained from reference TRBV5-5 and TRBJ2-5, is as follows: DAGVTQSPTHLIKTRGQQVTLRCSPISGHKSVSWYQQVLGQGPQFIFQYYEKEERGRGNFPDRFSARQFPNYSSELNVNALLLGDSALYLCASSFRGSQETQYFGPGTRLLVL.

This chain uses TRBV19 with TRBJ1-5; no reliable D call. Trimming stripped 4 bases from V and 7 bases from J, with 11 bases between. The CDR3 length is 13 residues. Germline loops: CDR1 LNHDA, CDR2 SQIVND (reference sequence). CDR3: CASSTQSLQPQHF. CDR3 nucleotides: TGTGCCAGTAGTACCCAATCCTTACAGCCCCAGCATTTT.

CDR3 DNA sequence: TGTGCCAGCAGTTACGGGGCAGGGTGGAACACTGAAGCTTTCTTT. This codes for CASSYGAGWNTEAFF. The chain links TRBV6-5 to TRBJ1-1, with a weak D call TRBD1 (5 bases). CDR1 is MNHEY and CDR2 is SVGAGI in the germline V gene. There are 15 residues in the CDR3. V lost 2 bases to trimming and J lost 1 base, with 11 bases between them.

Ten or more counts support this clonotype. The gene calls are TRBV6-1 and TRBJ2-2, with D uncertain. V lost 2 bases, J lost 2 bases, and 3 bases lay in between. Germline CDR1 is MNHNS and CDR2 is SASEGT. The CDR3 has 13 residues. The CDR3 DNA reads as TGTGCCAGCAGTGAACCAAACACCGGGGAGCTGTTTTTT. It is translated as CASSEPNTGELFF.

This chain links TRBV7-2 with TRBJ2-3, with 7 bases lining up with TRBD2. The length of the CDR3 is 16 residues. Germline V CDR1 and CDR2: SGHTA, FQGNSA. V dropped 5 bases and J dropped 0; count of bases not matched to a gene: 8. As DNA, the CDR3 is TGTGCCAGCAGCCTCTTGGGAGGGACTAGCACAGATACGCAGTATTTT. Translating gives CASSLLGGTSTDTQYF. Together with reference TRBV7-2 and TRBJ2-3, the CDR3 gives the full variable domain: GAGVSQSPSNKVTEKGKDVELRCDPISGHTALYWYRQSLGQGLEFLIYFQGNSAPDKSGLPSDRFSAERTGGSVSTLTIQRTQQEDSAVYLCASSLLGGTSTDTQYFGPGTRLTVL.

The V and J genes are TRBV5-1 and TRBJ1-1; D is uncertain. CDR1 and CDR2 (germline): SGHRS, YFSETQ. CDR3 size: 13 residues. V was pared by 3 bases and J by 2 bases, with 8 bases between. CDR3 in amino acids: CASSSLRNTEAFF. CDR3 DNA: TGCGCCAGCAGCTCCCTCCGCAACACTGAAGCTTTCTTT.

This clonotype was seen only a few times. The rearrangement links TRBV25-1 to TRBJ2-2; D may be TRBD1 (6 bases). The CDR3 runs to 14 residues. Germline CDR1 MGHDK, CDR2 SYGVNS. Deletions cut 6 bases from V and 6 bases from J, with 14 bases between. The CDR3 is CASRDRRTAGELFF. The CDR3 region has the DNA TGTGCCAGCAGGGACAGACGGACCGCCGGGGAGCTGTTTTTT.

The chain joins TRBV5-4 to TRBJ1-1; D is perhaps TRBD1 (5 bases). V shed 0 bases and J shed 4 bases, with 7 bases lying between them. The CDR3 is 13 amino acids. Germline V gene data show CDR1 as SGHNT and CDR2 as YYREEE (reference sequence). The CDR3, as DNA: TGTGCCAGCAGCTTGGAAGGGGTCACTGAAGCTTTCTTT. Amino acids: CASSLEGVTEAFF. The variable domain in full, with the rest retrieved from reference TRBV5-4 and TRBJ1-1, is ETGVTQSPTHLIKTRGQQVTLRCSSQSGHNTVSWYQQALGQGPQFIFQYYREEENGRGNFPPRFSGLQFPNYSSELNVNALELDDSALYLCASSLEGVTEAFFGQGTRLTVV.

This clonotype has a handful of counts. The chain employs TRBV19 and TRBJ2-3, with D possibly called TRBD1 or TRBD2 (6 bases each). This CDR3 is 15 amino acids long. The V gene lost 5 bases and the J gene lost 1 base, with 13 bases spanning the gap. Per the germline V gene, CDR1 is LNHDA and CDR2 is SQIVND (reference sequence). The CDR3 nucleotides are TGTGCCAGTAGTCCTCGGAGGGGGGGCACAGATACGCAGTATTTT. This codes for CASSPRRGGTDTQYF.

Only a few counts were recorded for this clonotype. Written as DNA, the CDR3 is TGTGCCAGCTCAGATGGGAGCTCCGAATATTCACCCCTCCACTTT. Translating it yields CASSDGSSEYSPLHF. The gene calls are TRBV18 and TRBJ1-6; D is undetermined. Per the germline V gene, CDR1 is KGHSH and CDR2 is LQKENI. The V and J ends lost 5 bases and 8 bases respectively, with 16 bases between them. This CDR3 spans 15 amino acids.

This clonotype was seen a few times. The chain links TRBV6-2 or TRBV6-3 to TRBJ2-5; D is undetermined. From germline, CDR1 is MNHEY and CDR2 SVGEGT. The CDR3 is 12 amino acids. Deletions cut 5 bases from V and 5 bases from J, with 9 bases between. CDR3 DNA: TGTGCCAGCAGTCCAACGGATGAGACCCAGTACTTC. Its protein product is CASSPTDETQYF.

The table lists this clonotype with a few counts. The rearrangement joins TRBV12-3 or TRBV12-4 to TRBJ2-7, with 8 nucleotides matching TRBD1. The trim removed 6 bases at V and 0 bases at J, leaving 7 bases unmatched. The CDR3 is 15 amino acids. The CDR3 spells CASSGTGGYSYEQYF. The CDR3 DNA reads as TGTGCCAGCAGCGGAACAGGGGGTTACTCCTACGAGCAGTACTTC.